This passage covers 18 T cell receptor beta chains from one sample sequenced in a study of cytomegalovirus exposure and HLA in healthy donors. PCR amplification relied on 60 Vbeta primers (plus 13 Jbeta primers). The table came from immunoSEQ multiplex PCR; TCRdb's copy has only in-frame clones and leaves some out. In the table there are around 150,000 clones, roughly three quarters of which are singletons. The sample comprised PBMCs. These receptor sequences come from a man in his fifties or sixties in good health and CMV-seronegative.

The chain employs TRBV12-5 and TRBJ2-1; 8 bases line up with TRBD2. The germline CDR1 and CDR2 sequences are LGHNT and FRNRAP. The ends lost 0 bases at V and 0 bases at J; junction bases unmatched: 19. CDR3 length: 22 residues. In nucleotides, the CDR3 is TGTGCTAGTGGTTTGGTACTGGGAAGCGGGAGCCTACTCGAGAGCTCCTACAATGAGCAGTTCTTC. Translating gives CASGLVLGSGSLLESSYNEQFF.

In DNA form, the CDR3 reads TGTGCCAGCAGTCTCTTCGGGGGGCCCCGTATGGCTGGCTACACCTTC. Protein: CASSLFGGPRMAGYTF. The V and J genes are TRBV28 and TRBJ1-2, with D perhaps TRBD1 (6 bases). Trimming took off 5 bases at V and 7 bases at J, with 23 bases between the two ends. The CDR3 consists of 16 residues. Looked up from germline, CDR1 is MDHEN and CDR2 is SYDVKM.

The CDR3: CASSFLAGAYNEQFF. The CDR3 nucleotides are TGCGCCAGCAGCTTTCTAGCGGGGGCCTACAATGAGCAGTTCTTC. The chain uses TRBV5-1 and TRBJ2-1; 10 bases match TRBD2. Germline V gene lookup returns CDR1 SGHRS and CDR2 YFSETQ. CDR3 size: 15 residues. V trimming: 2 bases; J trimming: 2 bases; junction bases outside the gene matches: 1.

This clone showed up just a few times. The rearrangement joins TRBV28 to TRBJ2-5; no definite D call. V was pared by 3 bases and J by 1 base, with 6 bases between. There are 13 residues in the CDR3. The germline CDR1 and CDR2 sequences are MDHEN and SYDVKM. As DNA, the CDR3 is TGTGCCAGCAGTTTCCAGGCCCAAGAGACCCAGTACTTC. Encoded protein: CASSFQAQETQYF. Full variable domain (rest looked up from reference TRBV28 and TRBJ2-5): DVKVTQSSRYLVKRTGEKVFLECVQDMDHENMFWYRQDPGLGLRLIYFSYDVKMKEKGDIPEGYSVSREKKERFSLILESASTNQTSMYLCASSFQAQETQYFGPGTRLLVL.

The chain is built from TRBV19 and TRBJ2-2; 8 positions agree with TRBD2. Germline CDR1 and CDR2: LNHDA and SQIVND (reference sequence). V dropped 5 bases and J dropped 3; count of bases not matched to a gene: 14. The length of the CDR3 is 18 residues. The CDR3 region has the DNA TGTGCCAGTAGTTCCAGGACTAGCCCGAGGAGGGACACCGGGGAGCTGTTTTTT. This codes for CASSSRTSPRRDTGELFF.

The chain couples TRBV5-1 to TRBJ2-2; no reliable D call. The CDR3 totals 14 residues. Trimming removed 0 bases at V and 1 base at J, with 4 bases between. Germline V gives CDR1 SGHRS, CDR2 YFSETQ. The DNA for the CDR3 is TGCGCCAGCAGCTTGGCCTGGAACACCGGGGAGCTGTTTTTT. It is translated as CASSLAWNTGELFF.

The CDR3: CASSPVVGEAKNIQYF. CDR3 nucleotide sequence: TGTGCCAGCTCACCAGTTGTAGGGGAAGCCAAAAACATTCAGTACTTC. The chain employs TRBV18 and TRBJ2-4; possible D gene TRBD1, 5 bases. The CDR3 extends over 16 amino acids. The germline gives CDR1 KGHSH, CDR2 LQKENI. Trimming stripped 2 bases from V and 0 bases from J, with 11 bases between.

The CDR3 loop reads CAWIWTEAFF. CDR3 nucleotides: TGTGCCTGGATTTGGACAGAAGCTTTCTTT. The rearrangement uses TRBV30 and TRBJ1-1, with D possibly being TRBD1 (5 bases). CDR1 is GTSNPN, CDR2 SVGIG, per germline (reference sequence). Trimming shortened V by 4 bases and J by 8 bases, and 8 bases separated the two germline ends. The CDR3 extends over 10 amino acids.

This clone was seen once. CDR3 sequence: CASSLDHLLTYTNSPLHF. CDR3 sequence (DNA): TGTGCCAGCAGCTTAGATCATCTGCTGACTTATACCAATTCACCCCTCCACTTT. The chain is built from TRBV11-3 and TRBJ1-6, with D unclear. The CDR3 extends over 18 amino acids. Per the germline V gene, CDR1 is SGHNT and CDR2 is YENEEA. Trimming shortened V by 0 bases and J by 7 bases, and 19 bases separated the two germline ends.

The chain's CDR3 is CASSRSGTGDITGELFF. CDR3 nucleotide sequence: TGTGCCAGCAGTCGATCCGGGACAGGGGATATCACCGGGGAGCTGTTTTTT. The V call is TRBV7-6, the J call TRBJ2-2; 10 nucleotides agree with TRBD1. V dropped 6 bases and J dropped 4; count of bases not matched to a gene: 11. The CDR3 has 17 residues. Germline CDR1 and CDR2: SGHVS and FNYEAQ.

The gene calls are TRBV30 and TRBJ1-5; TRBD1 aligns across 10 bases. The junction had 9 bases not matched to a gene; V was cut back by 1 base and J by 9 bases. The CDR3 loop spans 15 amino acids. Germline V gene data show CDR1 as GTSNPN and CDR2 as SVGIG (reference sequence). CDR3: CAWSARDRGLGPQHF. The DNA for the CDR3 is TGTGCCTGGAGTGCTCGGGACAGGGGTTTGGGGCCCCAGCATTTT. Full variable domain (outside the CDR3, taken from reference TRBV30 and TRBJ1-5): SQTIHQWPATLVQPVGSPLSLECTVEGTSNPNLYWYRQAAGRGLQLLFYSVGIGQISSEVPQNLSASRPQDRQFILSSKKLLLSDSGFYLCAWSARDRGLGPQHFGDGTRLSIL.

A word on this clone: One end of the junction fails to match germline, which may point to a read error. This sequence joins TRBV7-7 and TRBJ2-3; 8 bases map to TRBD1. The germline V gene encodes CDR1 SSHAT and CDR2 FNYEAQ (reference sequence). This CDR3 comprises 15 residues. The CDR3 coding sequence is TGTGCTAGCAGCTTAGCCGACAGGGGTGGAGATACGCAGTATTTT. This codes for CASSLADRGGDTQYF.

The V call is TRBV7-9, the J call TRBJ2-6; 10 bases are a match to TRBD1. The CDR3 has 18 residues. The V gene end was trimmed by 0 bases and the J gene end by 4 bases; junction bases not matched to a gene: 6. Germline V gene data show CDR1 as SEHNR and CDR2 as FQNEAQ (reference sequence). In DNA form, the CDR3 reads TGTGCCAGCAGCTTAGCGCGGGGGACAGGGGCCGGGGCCAACGTCCTGACTTTC. Amino acids: CASSLARGTGAGANVLTF.

The chain has TRBV27 and TRBJ2-2; TRBD1 aligns across 9 bases. J was trimmed by 4 bases and V by 7 bases; bases with no gene match: 7. This CDR3 has 15 residues. Germline CDR1 is MNHEY and CDR2 is SMNVEV (reference sequence). CDR3 loop: CASKKDRGPTGELFF. CDR3 coding DNA: TGTGCCAGCAAGAAGGACAGGGGTCCCACCGGGGAGCTGTTTTTT.

V and J are TRBV18 and TRBJ1-4, with D possibly TRBD1 on 6 matching bases. The V gene's germline CDR1 is KGHSH and CDR2 LQKENI. CDR3 size: 13 residues. Trimming removed 6 bases at V and 8 bases at J, with 13 bases between. The CDR3 spells CASSTQGGEKLFF. As DNA, the CDR3 is TGTGCCAGCTCGACACAGGGTGGGGAAAAACTGTTTTTT.

V is TRBV18 and J is TRBJ1-1; D is possibly TRBD1 (5 bases). The germline V and J ends were trimmed by 3 bases and 1 base, with 9 bases remaining between them. This CDR3 spans 14 amino acids. Germline CDR1 and CDR2: KGHSH and LQKENI. CDR3 sequence (DNA): TGTGCCAGCTCACCCCTGGACACGAACACTGAAGCTTTCTTT. Translated, it gives CASSPLDTNTEAFF.

The chain combines TRBV10-3 with TRBJ2-3; TRBD2 matches at 15 bases. The ends lost 7 bases at V and 2 bases at J; junction bases unmatched: 7. This CDR3 contains 17 residues. CDR1 and CDR2 from the germline V gene are ENHRY and SYGVKD. The CDR3 sequence: CAITEGLAGGNTDTQYF. The CDR3 DNA is TGTGCCATCACCGAAGGACTAGCGGGAGGGAACACAGATACGCAGTATTTT.

V gene TRBV20-1 combines with J gene TRBJ1-5; no clear D gene. V gave up 5 bases and J gave up 7 bases, with 9 bases separating them. CDR3 length: 11 residues. CDR1 and CDR2 from the germline V gene are DFQATT and SNEGSKA (reference sequence). The CDR3, as DNA: TGCAGTGCTCGGACGGGGCAGCCCCAGCATTTT. The encoded protein is CSARTGQPQHF.